This TCR beta chain derives from a study of PD-L1 blockade in urothelial cancer (dated by TCRdb to about 2017). With regard to the full study: Every patient began therapy in 2014 and was given atezolizumab 1,200 mg intravenously every 3 weeks. Pretreatment tumor samples, along with matched peripheral blood collected serially before and after atezolizumab treatment, underwent TCR sequencing. A median of about 150,000 T cells and roughly 80,000 unique TCRs was obtained from blood samples, and a median clonality of roughly 0.08 was observed. Durable clinical benefit meant progression-free survival longer than 6 months, and TCR features were also tested against progression-free and overall survival. Pretreatment blood TCR-seq was available for fewer than 30 patients, at least one posttreatment blood collection was obtained for 25 or so patients, and tumor TCR-seq was available for 25 or so patients. The study, an exploratory multi-omic analysis, examined somatic, immune and clinical correlates of response to PD-L1 blockade with atezolizumab in urothelial cancer. Patients had an ECOG performance status of 0 or 1 and had received between 0 and 3 prior chemotherapy regimens. Twenty-five of 29 patients were identified as males with urothelial cancer of bladder origin, and a prior smoking history was reported by 18 of 29 patients. In the same patients who had TCR sequencing, pretreatment tumors also underwent whole exome sequencing and RNA sequencing. Durable clinical benefit was achieved by nine patients and was not achieved by 20 patients. Blood samples were analyzed at two time points: 3 weeks after treatment start (second dose) and 6 weeks after treatment start. What the study reported, not specific to this receptor: Small sample size (n ≈ 29) and many exploratory analyses mean the results are intended to be hypothesis-generating. Improved progression-free and overall survival was found to be associated with pretreatment peripheral blood TCR clonality below the median. At 3 weeks after the start of treatment, tumor-associated TCR clones in peripheral blood had expanded more in patients with durable benefit (n of about 20, p = 0.022).

As regards this clone: Its antigen is unknown. Per-base quality was not reported, and no clone a single base away is much larger than it.

The V end gives up 5 bases and the J end 4 bases, leaving 12 bases in the junction not matched to a gene. The CDR3, cysteine through phenylalanine, is 16 amino acids long. The only DNA kept is the CDR3, 48 bases in frame from the first base. CDR1 and CDR2 (MNHEY, SMNVEV) derive from the germline V gene (reference sequence). What the time point label conveys for this sample: pretreatment peripheral blood. A cohort of 25 to 30 patients with locally advanced or metastatic urothelial carcinoma, treated at Memorial Sloan Kettering on a trial protocol, was included. Peripheral blood mononuclear cells were collected pretreatment and during treatment, with between 1 and 8 total time points per patient. The Qiagen DNeasy Blood extraction kit was used to purify genomic DNA from total PBMCs and tumor samples. PBMCs were collected pretreatment and during treatment, and were isolated and stored as previously described.

Synthetic TCR analog templates were spiked into each PCR so that absolute template abundance could be estimated from read counts. The immunoSEQ assay was used to amplify TCRbeta CDR3 regions from genomic DNA with bias-controlled V and J gene primers. Sequencing of rearranged TCRbeta segments was done at approximately 20X coverage. Processing in the source paper ran as follows. Sequencing errors were corrected by clustering, and CDR3s were annotated against IMGT so that V, D and J genes could be assigned. Only productive TCRbeta rearrangements were used in downstream analyses, excluding out-of-frame or stop-codon sequences. To compute clonality, Shannon entropy was normalized by the log of the number of unique productive sequences and then subtracted from one. Fisher's exact test with Benjamini-Hochberg correction, at a threshold of adjusted p below 0.01, was used to find clones that differed between time points or between blood and tumor. TCRdb took over this immuneACCESS table, retaining in-frame rearrangements with V and J assigned. Such tables are incomplete; in checked studies, under half of the missing clones stem from an unresolved V gene, and the remainder is unexplained. V and J calls and clone size follow that table, whereas D and trimming were derived from the DNA. For this sample there are some 63,000 clones; approximately 80% appear just once. The ten largest make up around 5.7% of the sample.

Recombination joined TRBV27 with TRBJ2-7; TRBD1 lines up with 9 middle nucleotides. The receptor's source is a man aged 65-85 years with urothelial cancer. The starting material was PBMCs, obtained around atezolizumab (anti-PD-L1) treatment. The bases are TGTGCCAGCAGTCGTCCAGGACAGGGGTTTCCTTACGAGCAGTACTTC. Translation gives CASSRPGQGFPYEQYF.